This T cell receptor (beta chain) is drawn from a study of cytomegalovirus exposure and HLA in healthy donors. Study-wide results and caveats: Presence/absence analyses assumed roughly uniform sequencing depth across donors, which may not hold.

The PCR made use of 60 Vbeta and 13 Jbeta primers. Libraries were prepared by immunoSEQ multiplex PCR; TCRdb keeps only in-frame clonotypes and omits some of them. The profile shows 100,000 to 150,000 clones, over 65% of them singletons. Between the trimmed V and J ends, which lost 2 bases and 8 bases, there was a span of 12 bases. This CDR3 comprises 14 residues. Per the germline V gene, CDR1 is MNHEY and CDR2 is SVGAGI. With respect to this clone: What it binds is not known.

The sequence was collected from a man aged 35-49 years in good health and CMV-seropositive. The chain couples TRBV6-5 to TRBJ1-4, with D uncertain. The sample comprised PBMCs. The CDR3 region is CASSYVQQKEKLFF. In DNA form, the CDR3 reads TGTGCCAGCAGTTACGTACAGCAGAAAGAAAAACTGTTTTTT.